The 15 T cell receptor beta chains below were found in one sample sequenced in a study of blood T cell repertoires in COVID-19. Clones were read by immunoSEQ multiplex PCR, and TCRdb kept only the in-frame ones, dropping some. Counted here are under 200,000 clones, 65% to 90% occurring once; the ten biggest clones make up more than 1.5%. Specimen: peripheral blood. The receptors originated from a human donor in a cohort sampled during active COVID-19.

This clone was observed a handful of times. The chain couples TRBV10-1 to TRBJ1-2; 9 nucleotides align to TRBD1. This CDR3 has 13 amino acids. After removal of 6 bases from V and 7 bases from J, the junction contained 6 bases not matched to a gene. The germline gives CDR1 WNHNN, CDR2 SYGVQD (reference sequence). The CDR3 reads CASSLDRGSGYTF. The CDR3 DNA follows: TGCGCCAGCAGCTTGGACAGGGGATCTGGCTACACCTTC.

The chain employs TRBV9 and TRBJ1-2; 7 positions match TRBD1. Looked up from germline, CDR1 is SGDLS and CDR2 is YYNGEE. This CDR3 contains 13 residues. J gave up 4 bases and V 7 bases, and 7 bases lay outside the gene matches. The CDR3 sequence is CASGGTVGYGYTF. DNA of the CDR3: TGTGCCAGCGGGGGGACAGTGGGCTATGGCTACACCTTC.

On this clone: Other DNA sequences of this sample code for an identical CDR3. V and J are TRBV18 and TRBJ2-7; 12 nucleotides align to TRBD2. Germline lookup yields CDR1 KGHSH and CDR2 LQKENI. V was pared by 3 bases and J by 4 bases, with 1 base of the junction left unmatched. The CDR3 is 14 amino acids. The CDR3 loop reads CASSPGTSGYEQYF. The CDR3 DNA is TGTGCCAGCTCACCGGGGACTAGCGGGTACGAGCAGTACTTC.

This chain uses TRBV25-1 with TRBJ1-3; D unclear. Trimming removed 6 bases from V and 4 bases from J, with 13 bases in between. Germline values: CDR1 MGHDK, CDR2 SYGVNS. The CDR3 is 14 amino acids. This chain's CDR3 is CASSPVAVGNTIYF. DNA of the CDR3: TGTGCCAGCAGCCCAGTGGCCGTGGGAAACACCATATATTTT. The full variable domain, its missing parts supplied by reference TRBV25-1 and TRBJ1-3, is EADIYQTPRYLVIGTGKKITLECSQTMGHDKMYWYQQDPGMELHLIHYSYGVNSTEKGDLSSESTVSRIRTEHFPLTLESARPSHTSQYLCASSPVAVGNTIYFGEGSWLTVV.

The V call is TRBV6-2 or TRBV6-3, the J call TRBJ1-2; D gene unclear. The germline CDR1 and CDR2 sequences are MNHEY and SVGEGT. The V gene lost 6 bases and the J gene lost 4 bases, with 12 bases spanning the gap. The CDR3 loop spans 13 amino acids. The CDR3 region is CASSPTLIYGYTF. The CDR3 DNA reads as TGTGCCAGCAGCCCGACACTGATCTATGGCTACACCTTC.

This clone was observed a handful of times. This chain connects TRBV5-1 to TRBJ2-7; 9 bases agree with TRBD2. The length of the CDR3 is 15 residues. Germline loops: CDR1 SGHRS, CDR2 YFSETQ. V was pared by 0 bases and J by 6 bases, with 7 bases of the junction left unmatched. CDR3 DNA: TGCGCCAGCAGCTTGGCGCGTAGCGGGGGCTCCGAGCAGTACTTC. Protein: CASSLARSGGSEQYF.

A single count supports this clone. This chain uses TRBV21-1 with TRBJ2-5; the DNA was not used to check the table's D call, TRBD1. TRBV21-1 is a pseudogene segment. CDR3 length: 18 amino acids. CDR3 protein: CASSKAGDEQSRQETQYF. The CDR3 nucleotides are TGTGCCAGCAGCAAAGCGGGCGACGAACAAAGTCGTCAAGAGACCCAGTACTTC.

The V call is TRBV23-1, the J call TRBJ2-1, with 12 bases aligning to TRBD2. TRBV23-1 is an ORF, and what it does is uncertain. The V gene end was trimmed by 0 bases and the J gene end by 4 bases; junction bases not matched to a gene: 19. This CDR3 region has 22 residues. The CDR3 loop is CASSQSRRQTSGSFPHYNEQFF. The CDR3 DNA reads as TGCGCCAGCAGTCAATCGAGGCGTCAGACTAGCGGGAGTTTCCCTCATTACAATGAGCAGTTCTTC.

The chain recombines TRBV7-2 with TRBJ2-3; the match to TRBD2 covers 9 bases. Germline V gene sequence: CDR1 SGHTA, CDR2 FQGNSA. The ends lost 1 base at V and 6 bases at J; junction bases unmatched: 8. CDR3 length: 16 amino acids. The CDR3 DNA sequence: TGTGCCAGCAGCTTAGAGTCGGGACTAGCACCCGATACGCAGTATTTT. Translation: CASSLESGLAPDTQYF.

The chain employs TRBV2 and TRBJ1-1, with D possibly TRBD1 on 5 matching bases. Trimming removed 4 bases from V and 5 bases from J, with 17 bases in between. Germline-derived CDR1 and CDR2 are SNHLY and FYNNEI. The CDR3 has 15 amino acids. The CDR3 region is CASSVRGPAGTEAFF. The CDR3 nucleotides read TGTGCCAGCAGTGTAAGGGGCCCCGCTGGTACTGAAGCTTTCTTT.

CDR3: CASSVQLGGSNQPQHF. The DNA of the CDR3 is TGTGCCAGCAGTGTCCAGCTAGGAGGGAGCAATCAGCCCCAGCATTTT. The J gene is TRBJ1-5, the V gene TRBV6-2 or TRBV6-3; D not certain. The CDR3 totals 16 residues. CDR1 is MNHEY and CDR2 is SVGEGT in the germline V gene. Trimming removed 5 bases from V and 1 base from J, with 15 bases in between.

This chain joins TRBV6-5 and TRBJ2-3, with D unclear. The CDR3 contains 15 residues. Trimming stripped 2 bases from V and 4 bases from J, with 13 bases between. Germline V gives CDR1 MNHEY, CDR2 SVGAGI. The CDR3 is CASSYPWVGPDTQYF. CDR3 DNA: TGTGCCAGCAGTTACCCTTGGGTGGGCCCAGATACGCAGTATTTT.

The rearrangement joins TRBV7-3 to TRBJ2-1; 11 bases are shared with TRBD1. V lost 1 base, J lost 7 bases, and 3 bases stayed unmatched. The germline CDR1 and CDR2 sequences are SGHTA and FQGTGA. The CDR3 sequence is 15 residues long. The chain's CDR3 is CASSLMGQGGNEQFF. CDR3 sequence (DNA): TGTGCCAGCAGCTTAATGGGACAGGGGGGAAATGAGCAGTTCTTC.

Comment on this clone: An end of the junction differs from the germline gene, which may be a read error. V gene TRBV4-2 combines with J gene TRBJ2-1, with 7 nucleotides matching TRBD2. Germline lookup yields CDR1 LGHNA and CDR2 YNFKEQ. The CDR3 has 15 amino acids. The chain's CDR3 is CASSQDGSRRDYILF. In DNA form, the CDR3 reads TGTGCCAGCAGCCAAGACGGTTCGCGTCGGGACTATATTCTCTTC.

The J gene is TRBJ1-2, the V gene TRBV7-9; D is undetermined. Deletions cut 6 bases from V and 4 bases from J, with 12 bases between. This CDR3 has 13 residues. Per germline, CDR1 SEHNR and CDR2 FQNEAQ (reference sequence). The DNA for the CDR3 is TGTGCCAGCAGGCGTTGGGGAGTCTATGGCTACACCTTC. Its protein is CASRRWGVYGYTF.